This TCR beta chain was found in a study of blood T cell repertoires in COVID-19. About the study: Acute-phase and convalescent COVID-19 samples originated in the United States, Italy and Spain. T cells, B-cell-depleted T cells, or PBMCs supplied cDNA or gDNA.

Between the trimmed V and J ends, which lost 4 bases and 7 bases, there was a span of 10 bases. Germline V gene lookup returns CDR1 MNHEY and CDR2 SMNVEV (reference sequence). The CDR3 has 13 amino acids. Per the authors' pipeline: From reference gene primer amplification, estimates of nucleated cell counts were derived. Measured with immunoSEQ multiplex PCR; TCRdb has only the in-frame clones, and not every one. D and trimming were read from the DNA, whereas the V and J calls and clone size are those reported in that table. Of tens of thousands of clones listed, roughly 87% were seen once; the top ten hold about 2.9%.

The material sequenced was peripheral blood. The sequence came from a man at least 80 years old with acute or convalescent COVID-19. V gene TRBV27 combines with J gene TRBJ1-4; a weak D match, TRBD1 (5 bases). CDR3: CASSWGGREKLFF. The CDR3 DNA reads as TGTGCCAGCAGTTGGGGGGGTCGTGAAAAACTGTTTTTT. The variable domain in full, with the rest retrieved from reference TRBV27 and TRBJ1-4, is EAQVTQNPRYLITVTGKKLTVTCSQNMNHEYMSWYRQDPGLGLRQIYYSMNVEVTDKGDVPEGYKVSRKEKRNFPLILESPSPNQTSLYFCASSWGGREKLFFGSGTQLSVL.